The 20 T cell receptor beta chains below were found in one sample sequenced in a study of blood T cell repertoires in COVID-19. Sequencing was performed with immunoSEQ multiplex PCR; in TCRdb, only in-frame clones are kept and a portion is missing. The repertoire holds some 190,000 clones, 80% to 90% seen once, with less than 20% in the top ten. Sequenced: peripheral blood. The receptor set was obtained from a human donor in a cohort sampled during active COVID-19.

The V gene is TRBV3-1 (or the pseudogene TRBV3-2), the J gene TRBJ1-2, with D perhaps TRBD1 (5 bases). This CDR3 has 16 residues. V was clipped by 0 bases and J by 4 bases, with 15 bases between them. The germline gives CDR1 LGHDT, CDR2 YNNKEL (reference sequence). CDR3 loop: CASSQDWPFQGYGYTF. The CDR3 region has the DNA TGTGCCAGCAGCCAAGATTGGCCGTTCCAGGGCTATGGCTACACCTTC.

The chain combines TRBV9 with TRBJ1-1; D is undetermined. Germline CDR1 reads SGDLS; CDR2 reads YYNGEE. Trimming cost V 0 bases and J 3 bases, with 9 bases left between them. The CDR3 loop spans 14 amino acids. DNA for the CDR3: TGTGCCAGCAGCGTAGGAGAGGGAGACACTGAAGCTTTCTTT. The encoded protein is CASSVGEGDTEAFF. Together with reference TRBV9 and TRBJ1-1, the CDR3 gives the full variable domain: DSGVTQTPKHLITATGQRVTLRCSPRSGDLSVYWYQQSLDQGLQFLIQYYNGEERAKGNILERFSAQQFPDLHSELNLSSLELGDSALYFCASSVGEGDTEAFFGQGTRLTVV.

The chain links TRBV9 to TRBJ2-1, with D possibly TRBD2 on 6 matching bases. V was pared by 1 base and J by 2 bases, with 10 bases between. The V gene's germline CDR1 is SGDLS and CDR2 YYNGEE. The CDR3 consists of 15 residues. Here the CDR3 reads CASSVRGGPYNEQFF. The CDR3 DNA reads TGTGCCAGCAGCGTAAGGGGAGGACCCTACAATGAGCAGTTCTTC.

The rearrangement links TRBV6-5 to TRBJ1-2; the match to TRBD1 covers 7 bases. The CDR3 covers 13 residues. The trim removed 7 bases at V and 1 base at J, leaving 3 bases unmatched. Germline V gene sequence: CDR1 MNHEY, CDR2 SVGAGI. This CDR3 reads CASKAGGNYGYTF. For the CDR3, the DNA is TGTGCCAGCAAGGCAGGGGGTAACTATGGCTACACCTTC.

This clone occurred a few times. The chain recombines TRBV3-1 (or the pseudogene TRBV3-2) with TRBJ2-1, with D possibly being TRBD2 (5 bases). The CDR3 extends over 15 amino acids. Trimming took off 0 bases at V and 4 bases at J, with 10 bases between the two ends. Germline assignment: CDR1 LGHDT and CDR2 YNNKEL (reference sequence). The CDR3: CASSQEPSPYNEQFF. The CDR3 DNA is TGTGCCAGCAGCCAAGAACCTAGCCCGTACAATGAGCAGTTCTTC.

The V gene is TRBV10-3, the J gene TRBJ1-2, with 12 bases that match TRBD1. From germline, CDR1 is ENHRY and CDR2 SYGVKD. The CDR3 loop spans 18 amino acids. Trimming cost V 5 bases and J 6 bases; bases outside gene matches: 16. CDR3 nucleotides: TGTGCCATCAGTACAACACCCGGGACAGGGGGCGCGAACAATGGCTACACCTTC. Translated: CAISTTPGTGGANNGYTF.

The chain uses TRBV27 and TRBJ1-2; D may be TRBD1 (5 bases). This CDR3 is built from 14 residues. V was cut by 0 bases and J by 5 bases, with 10 bases left in between. CDR1 MNHEY and CDR2 SMNVEV come from the germline V gene (reference sequence). The CDR3, as DNA: TGTGCCAGCAGTTTATCACGGGGGGTTTATGGCTACACCTTC. It is translated as CASSLSRGVYGYTF.

The chain joins TRBV3-1 (or the pseudogene TRBV3-2) to TRBJ2-1, with TRBD1 as a possible D gene (5 bases). The CDR3 is 15 amino acids. Trimming took 4 bases from V and 9 from J, leaving 19 bases between them. Looked up from germline, CDR1 is LGHDT and CDR2 is YNNKEL (reference sequence). CDR3 bases: TGTGCCAGCAGCCTATGGGCCCGGAGCCAGGGTGAGCAGTTCTTC. Its translation: CASSLWARSQGEQFF.

This chain joins TRBV7-3 and TRBJ2-1, with a weak D call TRBD1 (5 bases). In germline, CDR1 is SGHTA, CDR2 FQGTGA. The length of the CDR3 is 17 residues. V was clipped by 0 bases and J by 6 bases, with 18 bases between them. CDR3 residues: CASSLTGADHGSNEQFF. The CDR3 nucleotides read TGTGCCAGCAGCTTAACTGGGGCAGACCACGGAAGCAATGAGCAGTTCTTC.

The gene calls are TRBV6-5 and TRBJ1-3, with no clear D. V was cut by 6 bases and J by 4 bases, with 10 bases left in between. The CDR3 spans 13 residues. The germline CDR1 and CDR2 sequences are MNHEY and SVGAGI. In DNA form, the CDR3 reads TGTGCCAGCAGGCCGGACTGGGGAAACACCATATATTTT. It yields the protein CASRPDWGNTIYF.

J is TRBJ1-5 and V is TRBV28; D remains ambiguous. Trimming took 4 bases from V and 7 from J, leaving 5 bases between them. The CDR3 consists of 11 residues. Germline values: CDR1 MDHEN, CDR2 SYDVKM. The CDR3 reads CASSSRQPQHF. Here the CDR3 DNA reads TGTGCCAGCAGTTCTCGGCAGCCCCAGCATTTT.

CDR3 coding DNA: TGTGCCAGCAGCTCGAGGACTAGCGGGGGGACAGATACGCAGTATTTT. Its protein is CASSSRTSGGTDTQYF. This rearrangement joins TRBV5-6 to TRBJ2-3, with 14 bases matching TRBD2. Germline CDR1 is SGHDT and CDR2 is YYEEEE. J gave up 3 bases and V 3 bases, and 3 bases lay outside the gene matches. The CDR3 has 16 amino acids.

The rearrangement joins TRBV27 to TRBJ2-1, with D tentatively TRBD1 (6 bases). The CDR3 covers 13 residues. V shed 6 bases and J shed 8 bases, with 14 bases lying between them. Germline V CDR1 and CDR2: MNHEY, SMNVEV (reference sequence). CDR3 residues: CASRAVGAYEQFF. For the CDR3, the DNA is TGTGCCAGCAGGGCTGTGGGGGCCTATGAGCAGTTCTTC.

The V call is TRBV15, the J call TRBJ2-1; 10 bases agree with TRBD1. Germline V gene sequence: CDR1 LNHNV, CDR2 YYDKDF (reference sequence). The V and J ends lost 1 base and 9 bases, in that order; junction bases with no gene match: 6. The CDR3 runs 15 residues. This chain's CDR3 is CATSRVIGTGAEQFF. CDR3 DNA: TGTGCCACCAGCAGAGTTATCGGGACAGGGGCTGAGCAGTTCTTC.

The chain is built from TRBV28 and TRBJ2-3, with a tentative D call TRBD1 (5 bases). The V gene lost 1 base and the J gene lost 3 bases, with 14 bases spanning the gap. The germline gives CDR1 MDHEN, CDR2 SYDVKM. The CDR3 extends over 16 amino acids. CDR3 nucleotide sequence: TGTGCCAGCAGTTTATTGGCCCAGGGTGGGACAGATACGCAGTATTTT. It encodes CASSLLAQGGTDTQYF.

The chain joins TRBV19 to TRBJ2-5; tentatively, D is TRBD2 (5 bases). V gave up 10 bases and J gave up 0 bases, with 9 bases separating them. CDR3 size: 12 residues. Germline V gene sequence: CDR1 LNHDA, CDR2 SQIVND (reference sequence). The CDR3 region is CATTGYQETQYF. CDR3 sequence (DNA): TGTGCCACGACGGGGTACCAAGAGACCCAGTACTTC.

The chain combines TRBV5-1 with TRBJ2-1; no clear D. Per germline, CDR1 SGHRS and CDR2 YFSETQ. The CDR3 is made up of 15 amino acids. Deletions cut 2 bases from V and 0 bases from J, with 9 bases between. The CDR3 nucleotides are TGCGCCAGCAGCTTATATCCAGACTCCTACAATGAGCAGTTCTTC. Translated, it gives CASSLYPDSYNEQFF.

The chain couples TRBV5-4 to TRBJ2-1; 9 bases are shared with TRBD1. The CDR3 covers 15 residues. The germline V gene encodes CDR1 SGHNT and CDR2 YYREEE (reference sequence). After removal of 4 bases from V and 7 bases from J, the junction contained 9 bases not matched to a gene. The DNA of the CDR3 is TGTGCCAGCAGCGCGGGACAGGGCGGGGTGAATGAGCAGTTCTTC. Its translation is CASSAGQGGVNEQFF.

This chain joins TRBV3-1 (or the pseudogene TRBV3-2) and TRBJ1-5, with a weak D call TRBD1 (5 bases). Germline CDR1 LGHDT, CDR2 YNNKEL (reference sequence). V was clipped by 4 bases and J by 7 bases, with 17 bases between them. The CDR3 loop spans 15 amino acids. Here the CDR3 reads CASSRRPGSGQPQHF. The CDR3 region has the DNA TGTGCCAGCAGCCGGCGGCCAGGGTCAGGGCAGCCCCAGCATTTT.

Here the CDR3 reads CAGGNPDRGIYGYTF. The CDR3 nucleotides read TGTGCCGGAGGAAACCCAGACAGGGGCATCTATGGCTACACCTTC. The V gene is TRBV30, the J gene TRBJ1-2, with 8 nucleotides matching TRBD1. The germline gives CDR1 GTSNPN, CDR2 SVGIG (reference sequence). V shed 8 bases and J 4 bases; nucleotides not matched to a gene: 15. This CDR3 is built from 15 residues.